Included here is one T cell receptor (beta chain) sequence, with context. These data come from a study of blood T cells in healthy people across ages. The use of a sample-barcoded 5' primer and a J-beta primer mix characterized a second PCR of roughly 7 to 12 cycles. TCRdb called the 5' RACE reads again in MiXCR, with one record for every CDR3 protein. The sample has 1.5 million to 2 million distinct CDR3 sequences, around 48% seen once. The J segment lost 3 bases and the V segment lost 1 base, leaving 6 bases of the junction unmatched. Germline values: CDR1 LGHNA, CDR2 YNFKEQ. The CDR3 totals 17 residues.

V and J are TRBV4-2 and TRBJ2-3; 11 nucleotides agree with TRBD2. Sequencing was done on a sample of blood. The origin of this receptor is a woman aged 40 to 50 in good health. CDR3 in amino acids: CASSQGRWTSGTDTQYF. CDR3 coding DNA: TGTGCCAGCAGCCAAGGCAGATGGACTAGCGGGACAGATACGCAGTATTTT.